This entry features one T cell receptor (beta chain) sequence. The target antigen is unknown. These data originate in a study of T cells in Graves' hyperthyroidism and ophthalmopathy. Study observations and caveats: A model using 13 V-J features told ophthalmopathy apart from stable hyperthyroidism. Within blood appeared most thyroid clonotypes that had expanded above 0.001.

This CDR3 is 15 amino acids long. The ends lost 6 bases at V and 3 bases at J; junction bases unmatched: 5. CDR1 MDHEN and CDR2 SYDVKM come from the germline V gene. RNA transcripts yielded amplified TCR beta CDR3 regions. Carried out on the TCR CDR3, a first-round RT-PCR used the HTBI primer set. MiXCR was run by TCRdb on the multiplex PCR reads, yielding one entry per CDR3 protein. The repertoire holds 330,000 or so distinct CDR3 sequences, with approximately 18% as singletons. Duration under 3 months, a NOSPECS grade of at least 4, and a Clinical Activity Score of at least 3 characterized the ophthalmopathy patients. Fresh peripheral blood, approximately 10 ml, yielded the PBMCs.

The receptor comes from a man aged 50-60 years with Graves' ophthalmopathy. The sequenced sample consisted of blood. The chain carries TRBV28 and TRBJ2-1; the match to TRBD1 covers 10 bases. CDR3 sequence: CASSTTGGFYNEQFF. The CDR3 DNA sequence: TGTGCCAGCAGCACGACAGGGGGCTTCTACAATGAGCAGTTCTTC.